Below, one T cell receptor beta chain is given with its context. Antigen unknown. The data were obtained in a study of cytomegalovirus exposure and HLA in healthy donors. Study-wide findings and caveats: Rates of TCR association differed by HLA locus in a later analysis, with DRB1 highest and HLA-C lowest.

The PCR contained 60 Vbeta and 13 Jbeta primers. Profiling relied on immunoSEQ multiplex PCR, and the TCRdb table lists in-frame clones only, not all of them. The sample yields around 110,000 clones, approximately 70% seen once. The CDR3 runs 15 residues. CDR1 is MDHEN and CDR2 is SYDVKM in the germline V gene. Trimming took 3 bases from V and 8 from J; bases not matched to a gene: 7. Sequencing was carried out using PBMCs. The clonotype originates from a woman in her thirties or forties in good health and CMV-seropositive. The V and J genes are TRBV28 and TRBJ1-4, with TRBD1 identical over 9 bases. CDR3 sequence: CASSFVTGGGEKLFF. The CDR3 coding sequence is TGTGCCAGCAGTTTCGTGACAGGGGGAGGCGAAAAACTGTTTTTT. The complete variable domain, with remaining parts taken from reference TRBV28 and TRBJ1-4, reads DVKVTQSSRYLVKRTGEKVFLECVQDMDHENMFWYRQDPGLGLRLIYFSYDVKMKEKGDIPEGYSVSREKKERFSLILESASTNQTSMYLCASSFVTGGGEKLFFGSGTQLSVL.